A single sample is the source of the 21 T cell receptor beta chains below, sequenced in a study of blood T cells in healthy people across ages. Alongside a J-beta primer mix, a sample-barcoded 5' primer served in a second PCR lasting roughly 7 to 11 cycles. One entry per CDR3 protein, called by TCRdb with MiXCR from the 5' RACE reads. The sample carries more than 1 million distinct CDR3 sequences, less than 50% recorded once. The sample was blood. The receptors come from a woman aged 60-75 years in good health.

The gene calls are TRBV4-1 and TRBJ2-5; D remains ambiguous. The CDR3 extends over 14 amino acids. Trimming shortened V by 3 bases and J by 2 bases, and 10 bases separated the two germline ends. The germline V gene encodes CDR1 MGHRA and CDR2 YSYEKL. The CDR3 nucleotides are TGCGCCAGCAGCCATATTGGGGTACAAGAGACCCAGTACTTC. Protein product: CASSHIGVQETQYF.

The chain couples TRBV5-1 to TRBJ1-1; TRBD1 is a possible D gene (5 bases). The CDR3 has 15 amino acids. V was cut by 7 bases and J by 4 bases, with 20 bases left in between. CDR1 SGHRS and CDR2 YFSETQ come from the germline V gene. The CDR3 DNA follows: TGCGCCAGCCGTTCAATCCGGGGGTCAAGCACTGAAGCTTTCTTT. It is translated as CASRSIRGSSTEAFF.

This rearrangement joins TRBV11-3 to TRBJ2-1; 11 nucleotides align to TRBD2. There are 19 residues in the CDR3. The V gene end was trimmed by 5 bases and the J gene end by 8 bases; junction bases not matched to a gene: 20. The germline V gene encodes CDR1 SGHNT and CDR2 YENEEA. The CDR3, as DNA: TGTGCCAGCAGCATAGGGTGGGTACTAGCGGGAGAAGGGCGCCATGAGCAGTTCTTC. It is translated as CASSIGWVLAGEGRHEQFF.

In this sample, this clonotype turned up many times. V gene TRBV29-1 combines with J gene TRBJ2-1, with D hard to call. Trimming pared 6 bases from V and 9 bases from J, leaving 6 bases between. In germline, CDR1 is SQVTM, CDR2 ANQGSEA. The CDR3 sequence is 9 residues long. The CDR3 DNA follows: TGCAGCGTCGGTAGTGAGCAGTTCTTC. Its protein is CSVGSEQFF.

V is TRBV4-1 and J is TRBJ2-5; either TRBD1 or TRBD2 may supply D (5 bases each). V lost 0 bases to trimming and J lost 5 bases, with 16 bases between them. In germline, CDR1 is MGHRA, CDR2 YSYEKL. This CDR3 has 16 residues. The CDR3 region has the DNA TGCGCCAGCAGCCAAGATCTGGGGACCCGAGGGGAGACCCAGTACTTC. It yields the protein CASSQDLGTRGETQYF.

The rearrangement joins TRBV28 to TRBJ1-1, with D possibly matching TRBD1 (5 bases). The CDR3 extends over 14 amino acids. V dropped 3 bases and J dropped 4 bases, with 12 bases sitting between them. CDR1 MDHEN and CDR2 SYDVKM come from the germline V gene. DNA of the CDR3: TGTGCCAGCAGTTTCAGGGACGGTCTCACTGAAGCTTTCTTT. This encodes CASSFRDGLTEAFF.

This chain uses TRBV6-1 with TRBJ1-2; a possible D gene is TRBD1 (5 bases). Germline CDR1 is MNHNS and CDR2 is SASEGT. The V gene lost 6 bases and the J gene lost 8 bases, with 16 bases spanning the gap. The length of the CDR3 is 13 residues. Written as DNA, the CDR3 is TGTGCCAGCAGCGAAACAGGTGCTATGGGCTACACCTTC. Translation gives CASSETGAMGYTF.

The rearrangement uses TRBV12-3 or TRBV12-4 and TRBJ2-7, with 8 bases that match TRBD2. Trimming at V came to 2 bases and at J to 4 bases, leaving 7 bases not matched to a gene. CDR3 length equals 15 residues. CDR3 protein: CASSLFSPSGYEQYF. In DNA, the CDR3 is TGTGCCAGCAGTTTATTCTCGCCTAGCGGGTACGAGCAGTACTTC.

The chain carries TRBV5-6 and TRBJ1-5; 7 bases fit TRBD1. Germline CDR1 reads SGHDT; CDR2 reads YYEEEE. The junction had 7 bases not matched to a gene; V was cut back by 1 base and J by 0 bases. This CDR3 is built from 17 residues. The CDR3 loop reads CASSLTDGQDSNQPQHF. DNA of the CDR3: TGTGCCAGCAGCTTGACAGATGGACAGGATAGCAATCAGCCCCAGCATTTT.

This clonotype was recorded at least ten times. J is TRBJ2-5 and V is TRBV20-1; 8 positions agree with TRBD2. After removal of 6 bases from V and 0 bases from J, the junction contained 6 bases not matched to a gene. The germline CDR1 and CDR2 sequences are DFQATT and SNEGSKA (reference sequence). The CDR3 extends over 14 amino acids. CDR3 sequence reads: CSAQTSAHQETQYF. The CDR3 DNA is TGCAGTGCCCAGACTAGCGCACACCAAGAGACCCAGTACTTC.

This clonotype has only a few counts. J is TRBJ2-7 and V is TRBV28; unclear D gene. Trimming stripped 7 bases from V and 0 bases from J, with 16 bases between. The CDR3 sequence is 15 residues long. Germline values: CDR1 MDHEN, CDR2 SYDVKM. Here the CDR3 reads CASTAFGVNSYEQYF. The DNA of the CDR3 is TGTGCCAGCACCGCCTTTGGCGTCAACTCCTACGAGCAGTACTTC.

The V and J genes are TRBV20-1 and TRBJ2-7, with a possible D match to TRBD1 (5 bases). Trimming cost V 1 base and J 0 bases, with 13 bases left between them. Germline assignment: CDR1 DFQATT and CDR2 SNEGSKA (reference sequence). The CDR3 extends over 15 amino acids. In DNA form, the CDR3 reads TGCAGTGCTAGAGTAGCAGGGTTACGCTCCTACGAGCAGTACTTC. It is translated as CSARVAGLRSYEQYF.

For this clonotype: One end of the junction does not line up with germline, which may come from a read error. The rearrangement uses TRBV20-1 and TRBJ2-7; unclear D gene. Per the germline V gene, CDR1 is DFQATT and CDR2 is SNEGSKA (reference sequence). The CDR3 spans 14 residues. The CDR3 is CSAREEGWYYERYF. CDR3 DNA sequence: TGCAGTGCTAGAGAAGAAGGTTGGTACTACGAGCGGTACTTC.

The chain has TRBV3-1 and TRBJ2-7, with unresolved D. The germline gives CDR1 LGHDT, CDR2 YNNKEL (reference sequence). There are 15 residues in the CDR3. The V and J ends lost 1 base and 2 bases respectively, with 12 bases between them. CDR3 nucleotide sequence: TGTGCCAGCAGCCAAGTGACACAAGGAACCTACGAGCAGTACTTC. Translation gives CASSQVTQGTYEQYF.

The count of this clonotype is one. The chain employs TRBV24-1 and TRBJ2-1; TRBD1 might be the D (6 bases). Germline CDR1 and CDR2: KGHDR and SFDVKD. There are 16 residues in the CDR3. V shed 3 bases and J shed 6 bases, with 17 bases lying between them. CDR3 DNA: TGTGCCACCAGTGATGGGGGCGGGCCATCCCCCAATGAGCAGTTCTTC. This encodes CATSDGGGPSPNEQFF.

This clonotype was observed a few times. The chain couples TRBV6-5 to TRBJ2-5, with D perhaps being TRBD1 or TRBD2 (5 bases each). Trimming took 2 bases from V and 5 from J, leaving 9 bases between them. The CDR3 is 13 residues long. Germline V lookup: CDR1 MNHEY, CDR2 SVGAGI. The CDR3 DNA is TGTGCCAGCAGTTACGGCTGGGGGGAGACCCAGTACTTC. This gives the protein CASSYGWGETQYF.

The chain joins TRBV6-1 to TRBJ2-1; TRBD1 might be the D (6 bases). CDR3 length: 16 residues. The germline CDR1 and CDR2 sequences are MNHNS and SASEGT. Deletions cut 1 base from V and 13 bases from J, with 23 bases between. The chain's CDR3 is CASSEGGSRGQETQFF. CDR3 in DNA: TGTGCCAGCAGTGAAGGGGGTAGTCGGGGACAAGAGACCCAGTTCTTC.

The CDR3 protein is CASSQDAGLETQYF. The CDR3, as DNA: TGTGCCAGCAGCCAAGACGCTGGTTTAGAGACCCAGTACTTC. V gene TRBV4-2 combines with J gene TRBJ2-5; D unclear. V was pared by 0 bases and J by 4 bases, with 9 bases between. The germline CDR1 and CDR2 sequences are LGHNA and YNFKEQ. The CDR3 extends over 14 amino acids.

The table lists this clonotype with a few counts. The chain has TRBV5-6 and TRBJ2-7; D gene unclear. CDR1 SGHDT and CDR2 YYEEEE come from the germline V gene. Trimming took 2 bases from V and 0 from J, leaving 9 bases between them. There are 14 residues in the CDR3. CDR3 amino acids: CASSFVASSYEQYF. CDR3 in DNA: TGTGCCAGCAGCTTTGTTGCGAGCTCCTACGAGCAGTACTTC.

This chain uses TRBV27 with TRBJ2-1; D remains ambiguous. This CDR3 contains 11 residues. Trimming took 10 bases from V and 4 from J, leaving 8 bases between them. In germline, CDR1 is MNHEY, CDR2 SMNVEV (reference sequence). The CDR3 sequence is CANTEYNEQFF. Here the CDR3 DNA reads TGTGCCAACACCGAGTACAATGAGCAGTTCTTC.

The rearrangement uses TRBV24-1 and TRBJ2-4, with a tentative D call TRBD2 (7 bases). The DNA end lines up better with TRBJ2-7; the J call may be wrong. CDR3 length equals 14 residues. Per germline, CDR1 KGHDR and CDR2 SFDVKD. Here the CDR3 reads CATSDAVRGAEQYF. The CDR3 DNA follows: TGTGCCACCAGTGACGCGGTTCGGGGGGCCGAGCAGTACTTC.